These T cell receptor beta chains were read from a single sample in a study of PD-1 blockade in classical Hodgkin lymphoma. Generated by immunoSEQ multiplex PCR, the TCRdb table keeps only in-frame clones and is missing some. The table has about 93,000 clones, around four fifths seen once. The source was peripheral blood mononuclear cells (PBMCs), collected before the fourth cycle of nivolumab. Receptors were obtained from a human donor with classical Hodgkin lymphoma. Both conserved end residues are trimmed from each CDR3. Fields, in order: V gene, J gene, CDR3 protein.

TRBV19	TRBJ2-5	ASSTSQETQY
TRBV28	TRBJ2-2	ASRPPRGARAGELF
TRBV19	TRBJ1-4	ASSMASRNATNEKLF
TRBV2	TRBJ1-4	ASSREEQLF
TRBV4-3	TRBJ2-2	ASSRRLAGANTGELF
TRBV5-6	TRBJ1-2	ASSLATAYGYT
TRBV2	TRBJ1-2	ASSEGGPFYGYT
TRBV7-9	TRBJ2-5	ASSSFGRAGVETQY
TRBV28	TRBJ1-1	ASSLGGQNTEAF
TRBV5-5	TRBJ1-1	ASSPRLLDTEAF
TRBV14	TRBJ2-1	ASTQVGRRLYNEQF
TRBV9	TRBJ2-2	ASSPRGDRANTGELF
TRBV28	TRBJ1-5	ASSPASQGRDQPQH
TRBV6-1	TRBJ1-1	ASTLNTEAF
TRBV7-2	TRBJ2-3	ASSPPFYTDTQY
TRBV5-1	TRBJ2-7	ASSLGPGTGGHEQY
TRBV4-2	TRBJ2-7	ASSQASGSTYEQY
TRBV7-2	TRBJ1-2	ASSGTYYIYGYT
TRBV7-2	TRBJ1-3	ASSSGNTIY
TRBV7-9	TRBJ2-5	ASSLMSGVETQY
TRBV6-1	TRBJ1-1	ASKLYEGTEAF
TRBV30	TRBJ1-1	AWSRGYTEAF
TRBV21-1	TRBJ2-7	ASSRDSTYEQY
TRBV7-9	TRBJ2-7	ASSSYLLGQPFEQY
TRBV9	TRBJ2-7	ASSVTDGPTQY
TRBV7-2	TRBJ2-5	ASSLVQGRSRTQY
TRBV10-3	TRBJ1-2	AIRDDSGNYGYT
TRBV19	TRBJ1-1	ASSIRQGGHTEAF
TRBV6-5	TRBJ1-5	ASRQTGGGRQPQH